The 23 T cell receptor beta chains below all came from one sample that was sequenced in a study of shared clonotypes between healthy human individuals. Here immunoSEQ multiplex PCR was the method, and the copy in TCRdb shows in-frame clones only, minus some. Altogether about 2.2 million clones are present, around 93% being singletons, with the ten largest covering 1.5% to 2%. Selected positively for CCR7 and CD45RO-negative, naive CD8 cells excluded terminally differentiated effector memory CD45RA+ cells. Sequencing input: naive CD8+ T cells from PBMCs. All receptors come from a man aged 18 to 29 in good health. Some clones in this sample may be carry-over from other donors' samples.

This clone was picked up one time. The chain joins TRBV13 to TRBJ2-7; 9 bases align to TRBD2. Trimming took 7 bases from V and 6 from J; bases not matched to a gene: 10. CDR1 and CDR2 (germline): PRHDT, FYEKMQ (reference sequence). The CDR3 length is 14 residues. In nucleotides, the CDR3 is TGTGCCAGCAAACGTAGCGGGAGAAGCGGCGAGCAGTACTTC. It codes for CASKRSGRSGEQYF.

The CDR3 region is CASSLTSSYNEQFF. In DNA form, the CDR3 reads TGTGCCAGCTCACTGACTAGTTCCTACAATGAGCAGTTCTTC. The rearrangement links TRBV18 to TRBJ2-1, with D tentatively TRBD2 (6 bases). This CDR3 is built from 14 residues. Between the trimmed V and J ends, which lost 4 bases and 1 base, there was a span of 8 bases. From germline, CDR1 is KGHSH and CDR2 LQKENI.

The J gene is TRBJ1-2, the V gene TRBV4-3; a weak D match, TRBD1 (5 bases). V lost 2 bases and J 8 bases, leaving 9 bases between the germline ends. Germline V lookup: CDR1 LGHNA, CDR2 YSLEER. The CDR3 covers 12 residues. CDR3 sequence reads: CASSQYGAGYTF. The CDR3 region has the DNA TGCGCCAGCAGCCAATATGGGGCGGGCTACACCTTC.

In the case of this clone: This sample also contains other DNA sequences that code for the same CDR3. V gene TRBV27 combines with J gene TRBJ2-3; no firm D call. Trimming removed 5 bases at V and 0 bases at J, with 6 bases between. The CDR3 totals 13 residues. Germline CDR1 is MNHEY and CDR2 is SMNVEV (reference sequence). DNA of the CDR3: TGTGCCAGCAGTCCACCTAGCACAGATACGCAGTATTTT. Protein sequence: CASSPPSTDTQYF.

The rearrangement uses TRBV27 and TRBJ2-3; 15 positions agree with TRBD2. Germline lookup yields CDR1 MNHEY and CDR2 SMNVEV (reference sequence). The CDR3 extends over 19 amino acids. With V trimmed by 1 base and J by 4 bases, 9 bases remained unmatched. CDR3 sequence: CASSLYPTGTSGRSDTQYF. In DNA form, the CDR3 reads TGTGCCAGCAGTTTATATCCGACCGGGACTAGCGGGAGGTCAGATACGCAGTATTTT.

The V gene is TRBV5-6, the J gene TRBJ2-1; D not resolved. V lost 4 bases, J lost 2 bases, and 10 bases lay in between. The germline CDR1 and CDR2 sequences are SGHDT and YYEEEE. This CDR3 region has 14 residues. The CDR3: CASSPGSAYNEQFF. The CDR3, as DNA: TGTGCCAGCAGCCCAGGATCGGCCTACAATGAGCAGTTCTTC.

The chain links TRBV9 to TRBJ2-3, with 7 bases matching TRBD1. The germline gives CDR1 SGDLS, CDR2 YYNGEE. The junction had 8 bases not matched to a gene; V was cut back by 3 bases and J by 7 bases. The CDR3 loop spans 14 amino acids. CDR3: CASSEGQSAYTQYF. The CDR3 nucleotides read TGTGCCAGCAGCGAGGGACAGTCTGCCTATACGCAGTATTTT.

To note about this clone: Relative to the germline gene, one junction end is altered; a read error may explain this. J is TRBJ2-7 and V is TRBV7-3; TRBD2 matches 9 bases. CDR1 and CDR2 from the germline V gene are SGHTA and FQGTGA. The CDR3 runs 15 residues. In nucleotides, the CDR3 is TGCGCCAGCAGCCCGAGTCGGCTAGCGGGATACGAGCAGTACTTC. Translation: CASSPSRLAGYEQYF.

This chain links TRBV6-5 with TRBJ1-1; TRBD1 aligns across 7 bases. V trimming: 6 bases; J trimming: 6 bases; junction bases outside the gene matches: 7. CDR3 size: 13 residues. Germline-derived CDR1 and CDR2 are MNHEY and SVGAGI. CDR3 sequence reads: CASRADRDAEAFF. The CDR3 DNA sequence: TGTGCCAGCAGAGCCGACAGGGACGCTGAAGCTTTCTTT.

J is TRBJ2-3 and V is TRBV25-1; 9 bases are a match to TRBD1. Germline assignment: CDR1 MGHDK and CDR2 SYGVNS. CDR3 length: 15 residues. The trim removed 6 bases at V and 1 base at J, leaving 5 bases unmatched. The chain's CDR3 is CASRIGDRGTDTQYF. The CDR3 coding sequence is TGTGCCAGCAGAATTGGGGACAGGGGCACAGATACGCAGTATTTT.

V usage is TRBV28 and J usage is TRBJ2-7, with 10 bases lining up with TRBD2. With 5 bases clipped from V and 1 base from J, the junction kept 8 bases outside the gene matches. Germline V gene data show CDR1 as MDHEN and CDR2 as SYDVKM. There are 16 residues in the CDR3. This CDR3 reads CASSPWTSGVSYEQYF. The CDR3 DNA sequence: TGTGCCAGCAGTCCGTGGACTAGCGGAGTGTCCTACGAGCAGTACTTC.

The chain links TRBV5-1 to TRBJ2-7; 9 bases are a match to TRBD1. Germline CDR1 is SGHRS and CDR2 is YFSETQ. V was pared by 0 bases and J by 3 bases, with 10 bases of the junction left unmatched. The CDR3 has 17 residues. The CDR3 loop is CASSLAVLDRGNYEQYF. For the CDR3, the DNA is TGCGCCAGCAGCTTGGCCGTGCTGGACAGGGGTAACTACGAGCAGTACTTC.

This chain links TRBV19 with TRBJ2-3; maybe TRBD1 (6 bases). Trimming cost V 5 bases and J 0 bases, with 12 bases left between them. Germline lookup yields CDR1 LNHDA and CDR2 SQIVND (reference sequence). This CDR3 contains 15 residues. The CDR3 region has the DNA TGTGCCAGTAGTCCCCGGGACATGAGCACAGATACGCAGTATTTT. This encodes CASSPRDMSTDTQYF.

This clone has just a few counts. The rearrangement uses TRBV11-2 and TRBJ2-7; the match to TRBD1 covers 9 bases. The CDR3 is 15 residues long. V was clipped by 6 bases and J by 3 bases; unmatched bases: 9. Germline loops: CDR1 SGHAT, CDR2 FQNNGV. In DNA form, the CDR3 reads TGTGCCAGCAGACCCGGGGGACAGGGAGACTACGAGCAGTACTTC. Translation gives CASRPGGQGDYEQYF.

The chain uses TRBV29-1 and TRBJ2-7; tentative D call: TRBD1 (5 bases). The length of the CDR3 is 14 residues. Trimming removed 7 bases from V and 0 bases from J, with 16 bases in between. Per the germline V gene, CDR1 is SQVTM and CDR2 is ANQGSEA. This chain's CDR3 is CSATLPGNSYEQYF. For the CDR3, the DNA is TGCAGCGCAACTCTACCAGGGAACTCCTACGAGCAGTACTTC.

Turning to this clone: A far larger clone is only one base removed, so a read error is likely. The sample has other DNA sequences that encode this CDR3 too. This chain connects TRBV6-1 to TRBJ1-1, with D uncertain. This CDR3 comprises 13 residues. With 3 bases removed from V and 0 bases from J, the gap between germline ends came to 5 bases. In germline, CDR1 is MNHNS, CDR2 SASEGT. CDR3 DNA sequence: TGTGCCAGCAGTGAGACGGTGAACACTGAAGCTTTCTTT. Protein sequence: CASSETVNTEAFF.

The chain uses TRBV7-9 and TRBJ2-2, with 7 bases identical to TRBD1. This CDR3 has 17 residues. J gave up 2 bases and V 5 bases, and 11 bases lay outside the gene matches. Germline V gene lookup returns CDR1 SEHNR and CDR2 FQNEAQ (reference sequence). The CDR3 spells CASSPPRDSDNTGELFF. CDR3 bases: TGTGCCAGCAGCCCTCCCCGGGACAGCGATAACACCGGGGAGCTGTTTTTT.

The rearrangement joins TRBV29-1 to TRBJ2-5; 8 bases match TRBD1. The end of the DNA fits TRBJ2-7 better, so the J call may be wrong. This CDR3 comprises 12 residues. CDR1 is SQVTM, CDR2 ANQGSEA, per germline. CDR3 protein: CSVVDRGYEQYF. CDR3 in DNA: TGCAGCGTTGTTGACAGGGGCTACGAGCAGTACTTC.

The chain combines TRBV5-1 with TRBJ2-1; 8 bases line up with TRBD2. This CDR3 has 15 residues. V gave up 5 bases and J gave up 6 bases; unmatched junction bases: 10. Germline CDR1 and CDR2: SGHRS and YFSETQ. CDR3 loop: CASSIWREAPNEQFF. The CDR3 region has the DNA TGCGCCAGCAGTATCTGGCGGGAGGCCCCCAATGAGCAGTTCTTC.

The chain joins TRBV28 to TRBJ2-1; a weak D match, TRBD1 (5 bases). Trimming shortened V by 6 bases and J by 1 base, and 16 bases separated the two germline ends. The CDR3 is 16 amino acids. Germline V lookup: CDR1 MDHEN, CDR2 SYDVKM. This chain's CDR3 is CASSPSNPGSYNEQFF. CDR3 DNA sequence: TGTGCCAGCAGCCCGTCAAACCCAGGGTCCTACAATGAGCAGTTCTTC.

This clone was seen more than once but under ten times. The CDR3 loop is CSAEGEWDEAFF. Here the CDR3 DNA reads TGCAGCGCAGAGGGGGAATGGGATGAAGCTTTCTTT. This rearrangement joins TRBV29-1 to TRBJ1-1; possibly TRBD1 for D (6 bases). The CDR3 consists of 12 residues. Germline V gene sequence: CDR1 SQVTM, CDR2 ANQGSEA. V was cut by 7 bases and J by 7 bases, with 16 bases left in between.

The chain is built from TRBV2 and TRBJ2-7, with TRBD2 matching over 8 bases. Germline V gene lookup returns CDR1 SNHLY and CDR2 FYNNEI. CDR3 size: 12 residues. The junction had 5 bases not matched to a gene; V was cut back by 7 bases and J by 6 bases. This CDR3 reads CASNGREGEQYF. CDR3 DNA: TGTGCCAGCAACGGGAGGGAAGGCGAGCAGTACTTC. The full variable domain, rest sourced from reference TRBV2 and TRBJ2-7, is EPEVTQTPSHQVTQMGQEVILRCVPISNHLYFYWYRQILGQKVEFLVSFYNNEISEKSEIFDDQFSVERPDGSNFTLKIRSTKLEDSAMYFCASNGREGEQYFGPGTRLTVT.

This chain links TRBV13 with TRBJ1-1, with D hard to call. From germline, CDR1 is PRHDT and CDR2 FYEKMQ (reference sequence). V dropped 4 bases and J dropped 8 bases, with 8 bases sitting between them. The CDR3 contains 11 residues. The CDR3 DNA is TGTGCCAGCAGCTCTTCTGAGGAAGCTTTCTTT. Translating it yields CASSSSEEAFF.